Sequencing of this TCR beta chain was carried out in a study of long-term antiretroviral therapy in people with HIV. V shed 3 bases and J shed 2 bases, with 14 bases lying between them. The CDR3 loop spans 15 amino acids. The germline gives CDR1 SNHLY, CDR2 FYNNEI. Assay version v3.0 of immunoSEQ was used, and it was run at survey level. Sequencing was performed with immunoSEQ multiplex PCR; in TCRdb, only in-frame clones are kept and a portion is missing. The sample includes about 22,000 clones, about 88% of them seen just once. As to this clone: The target antigen is unknown.

General study points: No data on ART adherence, viral resistance or therapy changes.

The starting material was unsorted PBMCs, obtained 0.6 years after starting antiretroviral therapy. This receptor was identified in a man in his 60s with HIV. The V call is TRBV2, the J call TRBJ2-7; D unresolved. CDR3 sequence: CASSDTAATTYEQYF. The CDR3 DNA follows: TGTGCCAGCAGTGACACGGCAGCAACCACCTACGAGCAGTACTTC.